This passage covers 29 T cell receptor beta chains from one sample sequenced in a study of T-cell reconstitution after alpha-beta-depleted transplantation in children. Molecular barcoding with unique molecular identifiers was used for the TCRbeta library. In TCRdb, the PCR reads were re-called with MiXCR into one record per CDR3 protein. The sample carries 700,000 or so distinct CDR3 sequences, about 12% recorded once. The input for sequencing was PBMCs, taken before TCRalphabeta/CD19-depleted stem cell transplant. These receptors all stem from a girl aged 2 to 9 with congenital amegakaryocytic thrombocytopenia, due to receive a stem cell transplant.

This clonotype was seen a handful of times. The rearrangement joins TRBV20-1 to TRBJ1-5; D remains ambiguous. The V gene's germline CDR1 is DFQATT and CDR2 SNEGSKA (reference sequence). The CDR3 has 12 amino acids. Trimming removed 3 bases at V and 11 bases at J, with 14 bases between. For the CDR3, the DNA is TGCAGTGCTAGTACGTCGGAGCGGACCCAGCATTTT. Its protein product is CSASTSERTQHF.

This clonotype was seen repeatedly, ten times or more. This sequence joins TRBV11-1 and TRBJ2-2; 7 nucleotides agree with TRBD1. The V and J ends lost 3 bases and 1 base, in that order; junction bases with no gene match: 11. Germline V gene lookup returns CDR1 SGHAT and CDR2 FQDESV (reference sequence). This CDR3 has 18 residues. For the CDR3, the DNA is TGTGCCAGCAGCTTTGTTCTATCGGGACAGAGGAACACCGGGGAGCTGTTTTTT. Protein sequence: CASSFVLSGQRNTGELFF. The complete variable domain, with remaining parts taken from reference TRBV11-1 and TRBJ2-2, reads EAEVAQSPRYKITEKSQAVAFWCDPISGHATLYWYRQILGQGPELLVQFQDESVVDDSQLPKDRFSAERLKGVDSTLKIQPAELGDSAMYLCASSFVLSGQRNTGELFFGEGSRLTVL.

The chain uses TRBV7-6 and TRBJ2-7, with 7 bases lining up with TRBD1. Germline V lookup: CDR1 SGHVS, CDR2 FNYEAQ. The CDR3 extends over 16 amino acids. The V gene end was trimmed by 0 bases and the J gene end by 3 bases; junction bases not matched to a gene: 8. The CDR3 sequence is CASSLAMGDSSYEQYF. The CDR3 DNA reads TGTGCCAGCAGCTTAGCTATGGGGGACAGCAGCTACGAGCAGTACTTC.

The V gene is TRBV5-1, the J gene TRBJ1-1, with 8 positions matching TRBD1. Germline V CDR1 and CDR2: SGHRS, YFSETQ. This CDR3 region has 15 residues. J was trimmed by 7 bases and V by 4 bases; bases with no gene match: 12. CDR3 in amino acids: CASSGGTGGVYEAFF. As DNA, the CDR3 is TGCGCCAGCAGCGGGGGGACAGGAGGGGTTTATGAAGCTTTCTTT.

The genes are TRBV10-3 and TRBJ2-3; possibly TRBD1 for D (6 bases). CDR3 length: 13 amino acids. The V gene's germline CDR1 is ENHRY and CDR2 SYGVKD. DNA for the CDR3: TGTGTCACAGGGTGGGAGTCGGCAGATACGCAGTATTTT. The encoded protein is CVTGWESADTQYF.

This clonotype was recorded a few times. The J gene is TRBJ2-7, the V gene TRBV5-1; tentative D call: TRBD2 (5 bases). The CDR3 runs to 16 residues. Per the germline V gene, CDR1 is SGHRS and CDR2 is YFSETQ. The V end was cut by 0 bases, the J end by 3 bases, with 16 bases between. CDR3 nucleotides: TGCGCCAGCAGCTTGGAGTTCGGCGGAGCGGTCTACGAGCAGTACTTC. It is translated as CASSLEFGGAVYEQYF.

This clonotype was counted many times. This sequence joins TRBV7-2 and TRBJ2-3; D is unclear. V was pared by 5 bases and J by 6 bases, with 9 bases between. The CDR3 totals 12 residues. Germline V CDR1 and CDR2: SGHTA, FQGNSA. CDR3 DNA: TGTGCCAGCAGCCACCACCGTGATACGCAGTATTTT. This translates into CASSHHRDTQYF.

This clonotype was recorded a few times. The chain joins TRBV7-2 to TRBJ1-2, with 11 bases that match TRBD1. Trimming removed 0 bases from V and 0 bases from J; junction bases left unmatched: 15. The CDR3 totals 21 residues. The germline V gene encodes CDR1 SGHTA and CDR2 FQGNSA. CDR3 residues: CASSLARVGRDRGKANYGYTF. The CDR3 nucleotides read TGTGCCAGCAGCTTAGCCCGGGTTGGACGGGACAGGGGGAAAGCTAACTATGGCTACACCTTC. Full variable domain (remainder filled in from reference TRBV7-2 and TRBJ1-2): GAGVSQSPSNKVTEKGKDVELRCDPISGHTALYWYRQSLGQGLEFLIYFQGNSAPDKSGLPSDRFSAERTGGSVSTLTIQRTQQEDSAVYLCASSLARVGRDRGKANYGYTFGSGTRLTVV.

The J gene is TRBJ2-7, the V gene TRBV7-3, with D possibly TRBD2 on 6 matching bases. Between the trimmed V and J ends, which lost 2 bases and 2 bases, there was a span of 13 bases. This CDR3 has 15 residues. Germline-derived CDR1 and CDR2 are SGHTA and FQGTGA. In DNA, the CDR3 is TGTGCCAGCAGCTTAGGCGGGGACTCTGCCTACGAGCAGTACTTC. Translation gives CASSLGGDSAYEQYF.

The rearrangement joins TRBV29-1 to TRBJ2-6; D unresolved. V was pared by 4 bases and J by 4 bases, with 11 bases between. This CDR3 has 14 residues. CDR1 is SQVTM and CDR2 is ANQGSEA in the germline V gene. Written as DNA, the CDR3 is TGCAGCGTTGGGCCTGTGGGAGGGGCCAACGTCCTGACTTTC. Translation: CSVGPVGGANVLTF.

This clonotype was detected many times. This chain uses TRBV7-9 with TRBJ2-2; no clear D. The ends were cut back, 10 bases at V and 0 bases at J, with 3 bases in the middle. This CDR3 has 11 amino acids. Germline V gene data show CDR1 as SEHNR and CDR2 as FQNEAQ (reference sequence). The DNA of the CDR3 is TGTGCCACTGCGAACACCGGGGAGCTGTTTTTT. Translating it yields CATANTGELFF.

This clonotype was detected many times. The chain is built from TRBV5-1 and TRBJ2-1; TRBD1 or TRBD2 may be the D gene (5 bases each). This CDR3 region has 18 residues. The V gene's germline CDR1 is SGHRS and CDR2 YFSETQ. V lost 5 bases and J 5 bases, leaving 26 bases between the germline ends. Here the CDR3 DNA reads TGCGCCAGCAGTTCGGGCGACGGGGCCCGTTCGTTGGACAATGAGCAGTTCTTC. Translation gives CASSSGDGARSLDNEQFF.

This clonotype came up many times. The chain recombines TRBV20-1 with TRBJ2-7, with 7 bases lining up with TRBD2. V trimming: 5 bases; J trimming: 0 bases; junction bases outside the gene matches: 10. Germline V CDR1 and CDR2: DFQATT, SNEGSKA (reference sequence). This CDR3 has 15 amino acids. The CDR3 nucleotides read TGCAGTGCTTTCGACCTGAGGACTAGCTCCTACGAGCAGTACTTC. Protein: CSAFDLRTSSYEQYF.

There are many counts of this clonotype. The J gene is TRBJ2-2, the V gene TRBV5-1, with 8 bases lining up with TRBD1. Germline V gives CDR1 SGHRS, CDR2 YFSETQ. V lost 0 bases, J lost 3 bases, and 4 bases stayed unmatched. The CDR3 extends over 16 amino acids. The CDR3 sequence: CASSLDQGAHTGELFF. DNA of the CDR3: TGCGCCAGCAGCTTGGATCAGGGGGCGCACACCGGGGAGCTGTTTTTT.

This chain connects TRBV7-6 to TRBJ2-5, with D perhaps TRBD2 (5 bases). The ends were cut back, 5 bases at V and 3 bases at J, with 19 bases in the middle. CDR3 size: 16 residues. Germline-derived CDR1 and CDR2 are SGHVS and FNYEAQ. The CDR3, as DNA: TGTGCCAGCAGCCCCGCACTAGTGGGTGGTGAAGAGACCCAGTACTTC. It specifies CASSPALVGGEETQYF.

This clonotype was recorded a few times. This chain uses TRBV6-5 with TRBJ2-4, with a tentative D call TRBD2 (5 bases). Germline V gene lookup returns CDR1 MNHEY and CDR2 SVGAGI. This CDR3 has 12 amino acids. Trimming shortened V by 5 bases and J by 8 bases, and 10 bases separated the two germline ends. CDR3 residues: CASSTLGDIQYF. The CDR3 coding sequence is TGTGCCAGCAGTACCCTCGGGGACATTCAGTACTTC.

This clonotype was seen a few times. The V and J genes are TRBV27 and TRBJ1-5; D possibly corresponds to TRBD1 (5 bases). Germline V gives CDR1 MNHEY, CDR2 SMNVEV (reference sequence). The V and J ends lost 0 bases and 2 bases respectively, with 8 bases between them. The CDR3 loop spans 15 amino acids. CDR3 protein: CASSLSDSGNQPQHF. CDR3 DNA sequence: TGTGCCAGCAGTTTATCCGACAGTGGCAATCAGCCCCAGCATTTT.

Ten or more counts support this clonotype. The genes are TRBV10-3 and TRBJ2-5, with 7 bases aligning to TRBD1. Per germline, CDR1 ENHRY and CDR2 SYGVKD. This CDR3 has 12 residues. After removal of 9 bases from V and 2 bases from J, the junction contained 3 bases not matched to a gene. The CDR3 DNA reads TGTGCCATAGGACAGGAGCAAGAGACCCAGTACTTC. Amino acids: CAIGQEQETQYF.

This clonotype appeared a few times. V and J are TRBV27 and TRBJ2-3, with D maybe TRBD1 (5 bases). The V and J ends lost 0 bases and 2 bases respectively, with 15 bases between them. The CDR3 is made up of 17 amino acids. Looked up from germline, CDR1 is MNHEY and CDR2 is SMNVEV (reference sequence). CDR3 protein: CASSLSRSRQLTDTQYF. CDR3 sequence (DNA): TGTGCCAGCAGTTTATCCCGCTCACGACAGCTCACAGATACGCAGTATTTT.

This clonotype was seen a few times. The CDR3 region has the DNA TGCAGTGCTCTTAGCGGATACAATCAGCCCCAGCATTTT. Its protein is CSALSGYNQPQHF. The V call is TRBV20-1, the J call TRBJ1-5; no firm D call. From germline, CDR1 is DFQATT and CDR2 SNEGSKA (reference sequence). The CDR3 has 13 amino acids. Trimming stripped 5 bases from V and 3 bases from J, with 11 bases between.

This clonotype was found a few times. The chain uses TRBV7-2 and TRBJ2-7, with a weak D call TRBD2 (6 bases). This CDR3 has 15 amino acids. From germline, CDR1 is SGHTA and CDR2 FQGNSA. V was cut by 4 bases and J by 2 bases, with 15 bases left in between. This chain's CDR3 is CASSSSGTHPYEQYF. As DNA, the CDR3 is TGTGCCAGCAGCTCCTCCGGGACTCACCCCTACGAGCAGTACTTC.

The chain uses TRBV5-4 and TRBJ2-3, with 14 positions matching TRBD2. The CDR3 runs to 17 residues. Trimming took 4 bases from V and 4 from J; bases not matched to a gene: 8. Germline loops: CDR1 SGHNT, CDR2 YYREEE (reference sequence). The CDR3 coding sequence is TGTGCCAGCAGCCCCCGGACTAGCGGGAGGCCTGCAGATACGCAGTATTTT. Translated: CASSPRTSGRPADTQYF.

This clonotype has a count of ten or more. The rearrangement links TRBV20-1 to TRBJ1-5; no clear D. Trimming removed 0 bases at V and 0 bases at J, with 6 bases between. This CDR3 has 14 residues. In germline, CDR1 is DFQATT, CDR2 SNEGSKA (reference sequence). The CDR3 reads CSARETNSNQPQHF. CDR3 DNA sequence: TGCAGTGCTAGAGAGACTAATAGCAATCAGCCCCAGCATTTT.

This clonotype was counted ten times or more. The V and J genes are TRBV20-1 and TRBJ2-5; possibly TRBD2 for D (6 bases). Germline CDR1 and CDR2: DFQATT and SNEGSKA (reference sequence). Trimming removed 4 bases at V and 2 bases at J, with 17 bases between. This CDR3 has 15 amino acids. CDR3 amino acids: CSATTRGTQQETQYF. DNA of the CDR3: TGCAGTGCTACCACACGCGGGACTCAACAAGAGACCCAGTACTTC.

This clonotype appeared many times. This chain links TRBV10-2 with TRBJ2-1; D ambiguous. Germline-derived CDR1 and CDR2 are WSHSY and SAAADI. Trimming pared 1 base from V and 10 bases from J, leaving 5 bases between. The CDR3 loop spans 11 amino acids. DNA for the CDR3: TGCGCCAGCAGTGAGTTCTCCGAGCAGTTCTTC. Translated, it gives CASSEFSEQFF.

This clonotype was observed many times. CDR3 in DNA: TGTGCCAGCAGACCCGGGACTAGCGGGTACTATGAGCAGTTCTTC. It codes for CASRPGTSGYYEQFF. The genes are TRBV6-1 and TRBJ2-1; 12 bases are a match to TRBD2. This CDR3 has 15 amino acids. The germline gives CDR1 MNHNS, CDR2 SASEGT. Trimming took 6 bases from V and 8 from J; bases not matched to a gene: 8.

In its sample, this clonotype was seen many times. This rearrangement joins TRBV29-1 to TRBJ2-1; D uncertain. CDR1 is SQVTM and CDR2 is ANQGSEA in the germline V gene. Trimming cost V 5 bases and J 7 bases, with 12 bases left between them. CDR3 size: 12 residues. The CDR3 bases are TGCAGCGTTCTCCTCATTGAGAATGAGCAGTTCTTC. This gives the protein CSVLLIENEQFF.

This clonotype came up a few times. The chain is built from TRBV20-1 and TRBJ2-3, with 8 bases that match TRBD2. V lost 6 bases and J lost 0; bases outside the gene matches: 8. CDR3 length: 15 residues. Germline CDR1 and CDR2: DFQATT and SNEGSKA (reference sequence). The CDR3: CSALKRESSTDTQYF. CDR3 sequence (DNA): TGCAGTGCCCTCAAGCGGGAGTCTAGCACAGATACGCAGTATTTT.

The chain links TRBV28 to TRBJ2-5, with no clear D. Trimming took off 5 bases at V and 4 bases at J, with 11 bases between the two ends. Germline CDR1 reads MDHEN; CDR2 reads SYDVKM. The CDR3 covers 13 residues. CDR3 protein: CASSHVLGETQYF. The CDR3 region has the DNA TGTGCCAGCAGTCATGTATTAGGAGAGACCCAGTACTTC.